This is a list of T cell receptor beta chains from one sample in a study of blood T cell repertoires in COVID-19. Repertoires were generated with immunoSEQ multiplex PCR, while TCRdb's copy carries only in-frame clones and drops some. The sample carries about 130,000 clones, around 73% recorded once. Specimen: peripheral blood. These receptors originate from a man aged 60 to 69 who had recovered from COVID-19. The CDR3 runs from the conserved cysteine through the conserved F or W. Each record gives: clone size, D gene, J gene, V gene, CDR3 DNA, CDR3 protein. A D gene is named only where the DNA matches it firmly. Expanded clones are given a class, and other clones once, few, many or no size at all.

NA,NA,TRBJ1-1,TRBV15,TGTGCCACCAGCAGAGATAGGTGGAGCATGAACACTGAAGCTTTCTTT,CATSRDRWSMNTEAFF
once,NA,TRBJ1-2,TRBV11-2,TGTGCCAGCAGCTTAGGCTCAGGGGACTATGGCTACACCTTC,CASSLGSGDYGYTF
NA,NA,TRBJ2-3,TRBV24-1,TGTGCCACCAGTGATTCGGGGTTCACAGATACGCAGTATTTT,CATSDSGFTDTQYF
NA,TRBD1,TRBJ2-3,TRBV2,TGTGCCAGCAGCAAAGGGACAGGGGCCGTTAGCACAGATACGCAGTATTTT,CASSKGTGAVSTDTQYF
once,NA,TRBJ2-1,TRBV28,TGTGCCAGCAGTCCCACAGGGCTGAGCTCCTACAATGAGCAGTTCTTC,CASSPTGLSSYNEQFF
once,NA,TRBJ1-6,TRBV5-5,TGTGCCAGCAGCTTGATCAGGGAAGATTCACCCCTCCACTTT,CASSLIREDSPLHF
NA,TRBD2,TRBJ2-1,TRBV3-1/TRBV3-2,TGTGCCAGCAGCCTACTAGCGGGGGCGTACAATGAGCAGTTCTTC,CASSLLAGAYNEQFF
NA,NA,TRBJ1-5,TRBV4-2,TGTGCCAGCAGCCAAGAGTCAGATTATAGCAATCAGCCCCAGCATTTT,CASSQESDYSNQPQHF
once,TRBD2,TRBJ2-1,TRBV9,TGTGCCAGCAGCGTTTCGGTGGACGGGACTAGCGGGAGGAATGAGCAGTTCTTC,CASSVSVDGTSGRNEQFF
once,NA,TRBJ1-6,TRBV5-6,TGTGCCAGCAACCTACGGAGGGCGTCCTATAATTCACCCCTCCACTTT,CASNLRRASYNSPLHF
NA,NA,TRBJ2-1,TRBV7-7,TGTGCTAGCAGCCCGGGACAACTATACAATGAGCAGTTCTTC,CASSPGQLYNEQFF
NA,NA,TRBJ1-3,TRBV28,TGTGCCAGCAGTTTAGACAACTCTGGAAACACCATATATTTT,CASSLDNSGNTIYF
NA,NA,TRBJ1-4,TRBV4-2,TGTGCCAGCAGCCAAGAAAGGTTGGTTGGAGCTGAAAAACTGTTTTTT,CASSQERLVGAEKLFF
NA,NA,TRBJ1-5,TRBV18,TGTGCCAGCTCACCAGAGTCAGGGGTGGGGCAGCCCCAGCATTTT,CASSPESGVGQPQHF
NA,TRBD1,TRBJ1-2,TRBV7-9,TGTGCCAGCTACCGGGACAGCAGTTACTATGGCTACACCTTC,CASYRDSSYYGYTF
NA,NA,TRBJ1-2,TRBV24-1,TGTGCCACCAGTGACCCAGGGTCTGAAAGCTACACCTTC,CATSDPGSESYTF
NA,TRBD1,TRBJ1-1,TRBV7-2,TGTGCCAGCAGCCCCCTACAGGGGACGAACACTGAAGCTTTCTTT,CASSPLQGTNTEAFF
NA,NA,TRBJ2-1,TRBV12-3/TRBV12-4,TGTGCCAGCAGTTTGGGCGGTCGGGGGGAGCAGTTCTTC,CASSLGGRGEQFF
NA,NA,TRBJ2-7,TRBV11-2,TGTGCCAGCAGCTTAGGGACTGTGCCTACCTACGAGCAGTACTTC,CASSLGTVPTYEQYF
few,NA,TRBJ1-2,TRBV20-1,TGCAGTGCCCTTCGGGACTATGGCTACACCTTC,CSALRDYGYTF
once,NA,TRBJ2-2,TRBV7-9,TGTGCCCCCGAAGCCCTAGGCGTCCACACCGGGGAGCTGTTTTTT,CAPEALGVHTGELFF
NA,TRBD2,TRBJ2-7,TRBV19,TGTGCCAGTAGTCCCCTGAGACTAGCGGGAGGCCCTTCCACCTACGAGCAGTACTTC,CASSPLRLAGGPSTYEQYF
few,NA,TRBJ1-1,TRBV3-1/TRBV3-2,TGTGCCAGCAGCCCCGACGGCCGGGGCACTGAAGCTTTCTTT,CASSPDGRGTEAFF
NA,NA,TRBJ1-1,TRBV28,TGTGCCAGCAGGCCGCCCCCAGGGCTAGGTTCCGGGAGCACTGAAGCTTTCTTT,CASRPPPGLGSGSTEAFF
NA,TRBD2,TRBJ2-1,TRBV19,TGTGCCAGTACCGTGACCGGGACTAGCTCCTACAATGAGCAGTTCTTC,CASTVTGTSSYNEQFF
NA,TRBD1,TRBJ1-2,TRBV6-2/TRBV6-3,TGTGCCAGCAGTCATCCCGGGACAGACTATGGCTACACCTTC,CASSHPGTDYGYTF
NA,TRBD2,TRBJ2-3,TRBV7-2,TGTGCCAGCAGCCTTGGTAGCGGGATGAGCACAGATACGCAGTATTTT,CASSLGSGMSTDTQYF
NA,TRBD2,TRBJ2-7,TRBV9,TGTGCCAGCAGCGTAGCTGGCGGGGGGGCCTACGAGCAGTACTTC,CASSVAGGGAYEQYF
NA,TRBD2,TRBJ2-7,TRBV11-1,TGTGCCAGCAGAGACACGACTAGCGGGAGTTACGAGCAGTACTTC,CASRDTTSGSYEQYF
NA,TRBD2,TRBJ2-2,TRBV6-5,TGTGCCAGCACGCAGACTAGCGATAGCGGGGAGCTGTTTTTT,CASTQTSDSGELFF
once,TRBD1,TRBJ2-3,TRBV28,TGTGCCAGCAGCCGACAGGGAATGGGCACAGATACGCAGTATTTT,CASSRQGMGTDTQYF
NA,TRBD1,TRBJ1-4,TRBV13,TGTGCCAGCAGCCTTTGGACAGGGAAGAGTGAAAAACTGTTTTTT,CASSLWTGKSEKLFF
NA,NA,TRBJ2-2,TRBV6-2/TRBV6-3,TGTGCCAGCAGTTATACGACAGCTGCCACCGGGGAGCTGTTTTTT,CASSYTTAATGELFF
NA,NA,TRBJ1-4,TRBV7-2,TGTGCCAGCAGCTTAGTATCGGGTTCTAATGAAAAACTGTTTTTT,CASSLVSGSNEKLFF
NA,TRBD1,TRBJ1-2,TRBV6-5,TGTGCCAGCAGTTCCTGGGACAGGACGCCCCATGGCTACACCTTC,CASSSWDRTPHGYTF
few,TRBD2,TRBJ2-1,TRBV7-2,TGTGCCAGCAGTTTCCGACTAGCGGGTTACAATGAGCAGTTCTTC,CASSFRLAGYNEQFF
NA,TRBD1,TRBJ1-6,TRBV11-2,TGTGCCAGCAGCTCGGGACAGAATTCACCCCTCCACTTT,CASSSGQNSPLHF
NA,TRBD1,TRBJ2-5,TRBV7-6,TGTGCCAGCAGCTTAGGCGGAGTGACAGGGGCACAGACCCAGTACTTC,CASSLGGVTGAQTQYF
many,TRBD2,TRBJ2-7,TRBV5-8,TGTGCCAGCAGCACGAGAGGGAGCGGGAGAGAGAACGAGCAGTACTTC,CASSTRGSGRENEQYF
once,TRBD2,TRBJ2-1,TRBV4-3,TGCGCCAGCAGCCAAGCTTTCGGCGGGAGCTACAATGAGCAGTTCTTC,CASSQAFGGSYNEQFF
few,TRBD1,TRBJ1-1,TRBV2,TGTGCCAGCAGTGAAGCCCCGGGACAGGAGACTGAAGCTTTCTTT,CASSEAPGQETEAFF
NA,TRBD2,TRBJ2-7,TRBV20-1,TGCAGTGCTAGTCGGGAGGCCCACGAGCAGTACTTC,CSASREAHEQYF
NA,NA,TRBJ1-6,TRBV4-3,TGCGCCAGCAGCCAGGACAGTTATAATTCACCCCTCCACTTT,CASSQDSYNSPLHF
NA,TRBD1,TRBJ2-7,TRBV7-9,TGTGCCAGCAGCTTGGGACAGGGGGTCCACGAGCAGTACTTC,CASSLGQGVHEQYF
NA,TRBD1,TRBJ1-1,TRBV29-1,TGCAGCGTCGGGGACAGACCGAACACTGAAGCTTTCTTT,CSVGDRPNTEAFF
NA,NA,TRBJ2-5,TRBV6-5,TGTGCCAGCAGTTACGCGGGCGAGGATTTCGGGGAGACCCAGTACTTC,CASSYAGEDFGETQYF
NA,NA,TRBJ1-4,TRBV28,TGTGCCAGCAGTTTATTGAGGGACTTAAATGAAAAACTGTTTTTT,CASSLLRDLNEKLFF
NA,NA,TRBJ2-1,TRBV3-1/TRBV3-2,TGTGCCAGCAGCGGTAGTATTGAGCAGTTCTTC,CASSGSIEQFF
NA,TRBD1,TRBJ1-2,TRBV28,TGTGCCAGCAGCCGTTCCCTCGGGACAGGGGTAGGCTACACCTTC,CASSRSLGTGVGYTF
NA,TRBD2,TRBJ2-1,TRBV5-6,TGTGCCAGCACCCTTACGGCGGGAGGGCCCCTCTTC,CASTLTAGGPLF
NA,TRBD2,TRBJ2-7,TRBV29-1,TGCAGCGTTGGTTCCGCTAGCGGTACCTACGAGCAGTACTTC,CSVGSASGTYEQYF
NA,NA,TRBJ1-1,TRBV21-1,TGTGCCAGCAGCAAAAGAAGAGGACAGGGGCCAGAAGCTTTCTTT,CASSKRRGQGPEAFF
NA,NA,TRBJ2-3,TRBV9,TGTGCCAGCAGCGTGACAGGCACAGATACGCAGTATTTT,CASSVTGTDTQYF
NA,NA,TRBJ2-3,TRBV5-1,TGCGCCAGCAGCGTAACCGGGGAAACCTCGGGTACGCAGTATTTT,CASSVTGETSGTQYF